This TCR beta chain derives from a study of cytomegalovirus exposure and HLA in healthy donors. This CDR3 has 13 amino acids. The germline CDR1 and CDR2 sequences are SNHLY and FYNNEI. J gave up 3 bases and V 10 bases, and 7 bases lay outside the gene matches. PCR used 60 Vbeta primers and 13 Jbeta primers. This table comes from immunoSEQ multiplex PCR, and its TCRdb copy is limited to in-frame clones, with some not included. The table shows some 98,000 clones, with roughly 81% occurring only once. This receptor was identified in a man in his forties or fifties in good health and CMV-seronegative. The chain recombines TRBV2 with TRBJ2-5; TRBD1 matches 8 bases. Sample: PBMCs. The CDR3 loop is CATRTGLEETQYF. The CDR3 nucleotides read TGTGCCACCCGGACAGGGCTAGAAGAGACCCAGTACTTC.